Listed below are T cell receptor beta chains from one sample, sequenced in a study of blood T cell repertoires in COVID-19. Libraries were prepared by immunoSEQ multiplex PCR; TCRdb keeps only in-frame clonotypes and omits some of them. This sample has some 320,000 clones, with around 87% found just once. Sequenced: peripheral blood. The receptor source for this set is a woman aged 45-65 years who had recovered from COVID-19. The CDR3 runs from the conserved cysteine through the conserved F or W. Fields, in order: V gene, clone size, CDR3 protein. Size is omitted from some rows. Given values are once, few, many or a class for expanded clones.

V gene: TRBV18
clone size: .
CDR3 protein: CASSPGLFGEQYF

V gene: TRBV20-1
clone size: .
CDR3 protein: CSASRDTQETQYF

V gene: TRBV6-2/TRBV6-3
clone size: .
CDR3 protein: CASSFETANSPLHF

V gene: TRBV29-1
clone size: .
CDR3 protein: CSASENTEAFF

V gene: TRBV28
clone size: many
CDR3 protein: CASSQPRDRELSGANVLTF

V gene: TRBV27
clone size: .
CDR3 protein: CASSPRLTGAGGSNQPQHF

V gene: TRBV28
clone size: few
CDR3 protein: CASSFLGLRDRHYEQYF

V gene: TRBV6-5
clone size: .
CDR3 protein: CASSSYSGDRGYEQYF

V gene: TRBV28
clone size: .
CDR3 protein: CASRGLGLAGPKGSYEQYF

V gene: TRBV19
clone size: .
CDR3 protein: CASISGGNEQFF

V gene: TRBV7-2
clone size: few
CDR3 protein: CASSPLTGGTYEQYF

V gene: TRBV9
clone size: .
CDR3 protein: CASSLRSGWGSPLHF

V gene: TRBV6-5
clone size: .
CDR3 protein: CASTEGGQGKSSLHF

V gene: TRBV5-1
clone size: .
CDR3 protein: CASSLWGDVIANTGELFF

V gene: TRBV6-2/TRBV6-3
clone size: few
CDR3 protein: CASSLQQGQAKNIQYF

V gene: TRBV28
clone size: .
CDR3 protein: CAVQTGVGTDTQYF

V gene: TRBV3-1/TRBV3-2
clone size: .
CDR3 protein: CASSQVLSGFRTEAFF

V gene: TRBV28
clone size: .
CDR3 protein: CASQSSTGAFF

V gene: TRBV5-4
clone size: few
CDR3 protein: CASSSGGGDGYTF

V gene: TRBV15
clone size: .
CDR3 protein: CATSRSTGSGNTIYF

V gene: TRBV5-4
clone size: .
CDR3 protein: CASSLDGLSYNEQFF

V gene: TRBV7-6
clone size: once
CDR3 protein: CASSPAGTGDNEQFF

V gene: TRBV9
clone size: .
CDR3 protein: CASSVGGRTSGSLNEQYF

V gene: TRBV12-3/TRBV12-4
clone size: .
CDR3 protein: CASTLGSGNTIYF

V gene: TRBV6-5
clone size: once
CDR3 protein: CASSYSRQGYGYTF

V gene: TRBV6-6
clone size: .
CDR3 protein: CASMGQGRFNQPQHF

V gene: TRBV28
clone size: .
CDR3 protein: CASSFGGNYGYTF

V gene: TRBV5-1
clone size: .
CDR3 protein: CASSLFGTDSYEQYF

V gene: TRBV29-1
clone size: .
CDR3 protein: CSVDGLAGEIEQFF